This TCR beta chain is drawn from a study of shared clonotypes between healthy human individuals. Data came from immunoSEQ multiplex PCR; TCRdb stores just in-frame clones and leaves some out. Seen here are approximately 2.5 million clones, roughly 93% observed once, and the top ten hold 0.35% to 0.45%. General study points: Shared across a few donors were around 4.7% of the naive CD4 clonotypes.

The investigators split CD4+ cells into a CD45RA+ naive subset and a CD45RA-negative memory subset. About this clone itself: The antigen is not known. The identical CDR3 is also encoded by other nucleotide sequences in the sample.

V trimming: 4 bases; J trimming: 5 bases; junction bases outside the gene matches: 3. Germline CDR1 SGHRS, CDR2 YFSETQ. The CDR3 is 15 residues long. Input material: naive CD4+ T cells from PBMCs. Subset here: CD45RA+ positively selected. The receptor comes from a man aged 18 to 30 in good health. Some clones in this sample may be carry-over from other donors' samples. The chain recombines TRBV5-1 with TRBJ2-3; 14 nucleotides align to TRBD2. CDR3 sequence (DNA): TGCGCCAGCAGCCTAGGACTAGCGGGAGGAGATACGCAGTATTTT. This sequence encodes CASSLGLAGGDTQYF.